The 29 T cell receptor beta chains presented below share a single source sample, sequenced in a study of cytomegalovirus exposure and HLA in healthy donors. PCR primers comprised 60 Vbeta and 13 Jbeta primers. The assay was immunoSEQ multiplex PCR, and TCRdb's table has in-frame clones only and misses some. This table has about 120,000 clones, 79% appearing once. What was sequenced was PBMCs. All receptors come from a man between 25 and 39 years old in good health and CMV-seropositive.

The chain combines TRBV20-1 with TRBJ1-1; possibly TRBD1 for D (5 bases). The CDR3 is made up of 11 amino acids. V lost 4 bases and J lost 8, with 11 bases in between. Germline V gene data show CDR1 as DFQATT and CDR2 as SNEGSKA (reference sequence). The CDR3 DNA reads as TGCAGTGCTACCGGACAAGAGGAAGCTTTCTTT. Translated, it gives CSATGQEEAFF.

The chain carries TRBV7-9 and TRBJ2-1, with 8 bases that match TRBD1. This CDR3 spans 14 amino acids. J lost 9 bases, V lost 0 bases, and 4 bases had no gene match. Germline V lookup: CDR1 SEHNR, CDR2 FQNEAQ (reference sequence). CDR3 in amino acids: CASSLAMTGAEQFF. The CDR3 coding sequence is TGTGCCAGCAGCTTAGCCATGACAGGGGCTGAGCAGTTCTTC.

The chain carries TRBV5-6 and TRBJ1-3; 7 nucleotides agree with TRBD1. This CDR3 is built from 16 residues. Looked up from germline, CDR1 is SGHDT and CDR2 is YYEEEE. V shed 3 bases and J 0 bases; nucleotides not matched to a gene: 6. DNA of the CDR3: TGTGCCAGCAGCTGGGGAGGACAGGACTCTGGAAACACCATATATTTT. It is translated as CASSWGGQDSGNTIYF.

The rearrangement links TRBV25-1 to TRBJ2-6; D is ambiguous. The CDR3 loop spans 15 amino acids. CDR1 and CDR2 from the germline V gene are MGHDK and SYGVNS. V was pared by 3 bases and J by 2 bases, with 8 bases between. CDR3 DNA: TGTGCCAGCAGTGAGAGTCAAACTGGGGCCAACGTCCTGACTTTC. It yields the protein CASSESQTGANVLTF.

This clone was observed a few times. The chain carries TRBV2 and TRBJ2-1; 10 nucleotides align to TRBD2. V shed 8 bases, J shed 4 bases, and the junction held 2 bases outside the gene matches. The CDR3 length is 13 residues. From germline, CDR1 is SNHLY and CDR2 FYNNEI. The CDR3 DNA sequence: TGTGCCAGCCGGACTAGCGGATACAATGAGCAGTTCTTC. Residues: CASRTSGYNEQFF.

The gene calls are TRBV4-3 and TRBJ2-3; 7 bases agree with TRBD1. The CDR3 consists of 16 residues. J gave up 2 bases and V 0 bases, and 5 bases lay outside the gene matches. Germline loops: CDR1 LGHNA, CDR2 YSLEER. The CDR3 sequence is CASSQDGTDYTDTQYF. The DNA for the CDR3 is TGCGCCAGCAGCCAAGATGGGACAGATTACACAGATACGCAGTATTTT.

The chain combines TRBV5-1 with TRBJ2-1, with D tentatively TRBD2 (7 bases). In germline, CDR1 is SGHRS, CDR2 YFSETQ. The CDR3 is 15 amino acids. Trimming stripped 3 bases from V and 7 bases from J, with 17 bases between. CDR3 DNA sequence: TGCGCCAGCAGCTCCCTAGGGGGGGGCCAAAATGAGCAGTTCTTC. Protein sequence: CASSSLGGGQNEQFF.

The gene calls are TRBV9 and TRBJ2-3; a possible D gene is TRBD1 (6 bases). The length of the CDR3 is 15 residues. The germline V and J ends were trimmed by 0 bases and 5 bases, with 13 bases remaining between them. The germline V gene has CDR1 SGDLS and CDR2 YYNGEE. CDR3 residues: CASSVEWQGLDTQYF. Written as DNA, the CDR3 is TGTGCCAGCAGCGTAGAGTGGCAGGGGCTAGATACGCAGTATTTT.

V gene TRBV10-3 combines with J gene TRBJ1-4, with TRBD1 identical over 11 bases. V trimming: 9 bases; J trimming: 8 bases; junction bases outside the gene matches: 5. This CDR3 is built from 13 residues. Germline CDR1 and CDR2: ENHRY and SYGVKD. The CDR3 bases are TGTGCCATTGGACAGGGGGCTAGGGAAAAACTGTTTTTT. Protein sequence: CAIGQGAREKLFF.

The J gene is TRBJ2-2, the V gene TRBV4-1; D not certain. Per germline, CDR1 MGHRA and CDR2 YSYEKL. The CDR3 is 15 amino acids. V lost 6 bases and J lost 7, with 18 bases in between. The CDR3 region is CASRLRQPLGGELFF. DNA for the CDR3: TGCGCCAGCAGACTCAGGCAGCCTTTGGGCGGGGAGCTGTTTTTT.

The CDR3 region is CAWSPRWSQETQYF. As DNA, the CDR3 is TGTGCCTGGAGTCCCCGTTGGAGTCAAGAGACCCAGTACTTC. V is TRBV30 and J is TRBJ2-5; D gene ambiguous. The V end lost 2 bases, the J end lost 2 bases, and 12 bases lay between the germline ends. Germline V gene data show CDR1 as GTSNPN and CDR2 as SVGIG (reference sequence). There are 14 residues in the CDR3.

The CDR3 nucleotides read TGTGCCAGCAGTTTAAGTCAGGGGGGCCACGAGCAGTACTTC. This encodes CASSLSQGGHEQYF. The chain combines TRBV27 with TRBJ2-7; D is possibly TRBD1 (7 bases). V lost 2 bases and J lost 5, with 13 bases in between. This CDR3 has 14 amino acids. CDR1 is MNHEY, CDR2 SMNVEV, per germline (reference sequence).

This chain joins TRBV4-2 and TRBJ2-2, with a tentative D call TRBD1 (7 bases). V was trimmed by 2 bases and J by 6 bases, leaving 13 bases between them. CDR1 and CDR2 (germline): LGHNA, YNFKEQ. The CDR3 covers 15 residues. Here the CDR3 reads CASSQLDRDSGELFF. CDR3 DNA sequence: TGTGCCAGCAGCCAACTCGACAGGGACTCCGGGGAGCTGTTTTTT.

The chain joins TRBV4-2 to TRBJ2-7; unclear D gene. The CDR3 extends over 13 amino acids. Germline-derived CDR1 and CDR2 are LGHNA and YNFKEQ. Trimming pared 0 bases from V and 4 bases from J, leaving 7 bases between. CDR3 loop: CASSQDTRYEQYF. As DNA, the CDR3 is TGTGCCAGCAGCCAAGACACCAGATACGAGCAGTACTTC.

This chain joins TRBV7-2 and TRBJ2-3; D is possibly TRBD2 (5 bases). The CDR3 spans 12 residues. Trimming left V 11 bases short and J 0 bases short, with 9 bases between. The germline CDR1 and CDR2 sequences are SGHTA and FQGNSA. The DNA for the CDR3 is TGTGCCTCGGGGTGGAGCACAGATACGCAGTATTTT. It encodes CASGWSTDTQYF.

This sequence joins TRBV5-3 and TRBJ1-2; D is ambiguous. TRBV5-3 counts as an open reading frame of uncertain function. The CDR3 contains 12 residues. Between the trimmed V and J ends, which lost 2 bases and 6 bases, there was a span of 8 bases. The CDR3 DNA reads as TGTGCCAGAAGCTTTGAGGGCGATGGCTACACCTTC. Its translation: CARSFEGDGYTF.

This chain connects TRBV6-1 to TRBJ1-1; perhaps TRBD1 as D (6 bases). The CDR3 contains 15 residues. V dropped 0 bases and J dropped 5 bases, with 13 bases sitting between them. Germline V CDR1 and CDR2: MNHNS, SASEGT. CDR3 protein: CASSEAGGRRTEAFF. In nucleotides, the CDR3 is TGTGCCAGCAGTGAAGCTGGGGGCCGGAGGACTGAAGCTTTCTTT.

The rearrangement uses TRBV15 and TRBJ1-1; 7 bases agree with TRBD1. In germline, CDR1 is LNHNV, CDR2 YYDKDF (reference sequence). The CDR3 sequence is 18 residues long. V shed 0 bases and J 5 bases; nucleotides not matched to a gene: 15. The CDR3 loop is CATSRDLLGQAELTEAFF. The CDR3 DNA reads TGTGCCACCAGCAGAGATTTATTAGGACAGGCCGAGTTGACTGAAGCTTTCTTT.

The J gene is TRBJ1-6, the V gene TRBV6-6; 7 positions match TRBD1. The CDR3 is made up of 12 amino acids. Germline trimming cut 6 bases from V and 13 bases from J; bases unmatched to any gene: 6. The germline V gene encodes CDR1 MNHNY and CDR2 SVGAGI (reference sequence). Here the CDR3 reads CASRTTGVPLHF. CDR3 sequence (DNA): TGTGCCAGCAGGACAACAGGGGTCCCCCTCCACTTT.

This chain joins TRBV5-1 and TRBJ2-5; 10 nucleotides line up with TRBD2. Germline V CDR1 and CDR2: SGHRS, YFSETQ. The CDR3 runs 17 residues. The J segment lost 2 bases and the V segment lost 0 bases, leaving 7 bases of the junction unmatched. CDR3 sequence (DNA): TGCGCCAGCAGCTTGGCCCCGGCTAGCGGGGGTCAAGAGACCCAGTACTTC. Translating gives CASSLAPASGGQETQYF.

The rearrangement links TRBV27 to TRBJ2-7; perhaps TRBD1 as D (6 bases). V lost 5 bases to trimming and J lost 1 base, with 15 bases between them. The CDR3 length is 15 residues. CDR1 and CDR2 (germline): MNHEY, SMNVEV (reference sequence). The CDR3 region has the DNA TGTGCCAGCAGTGGTTTACAGGGCCCGTCCTACGAGCAGTACTTC. Translated, it gives CASSGLQGPSYEQYF.

The rearrangement joins TRBV9 to TRBJ2-1, with 11 bases lining up with TRBD2. V lost 2 bases, J lost 8 bases, and 9 bases stayed unmatched. The CDR3 is made up of 16 amino acids. CDR1 and CDR2 from the germline V gene are SGDLS and YYNGEE. The DNA for the CDR3 is TGTGCCAGCAGCGTGACTACTAGCGGGGGAGGAGATGAGCAGTTCTTC. It yields the protein CASSVTTSGGGDEQFF.

The chain has TRBV6-1 and TRBJ2-5; 9 nucleotides match TRBD2. The CDR3 loop spans 12 amino acids. CDR1 is MNHNS, CDR2 SASEGT, per germline. J lost 8 bases, V lost 7 bases, and 5 bases had no gene match. In DNA, the CDR3 is TGTGCCAGCAAGCTAGCGGGGACCACCCAGTACTTC. Translated: CASKLAGTTQYF.

The chain combines TRBV6-5 with TRBJ2-1; the D is unclear. V lost 0 bases and J 7 bases, leaving 13 bases between the germline ends. The CDR3 has 15 amino acids. The V gene's germline CDR1 is MNHEY and CDR2 SVGAGI. This CDR3 is CASSYSFFGRNEQFF. In DNA form, the CDR3 reads TGTGCCAGCAGTTACTCGTTTTTTGGTCGGAATGAGCAGTTCTTC.

The chain has TRBV30 and TRBJ1-1, with D unclear. Germline CDR1 reads GTSNPN; CDR2 reads SVGIG (reference sequence). Trimming removed 2 bases from V and 1 base from J, with 11 bases in between. There are 14 residues in the CDR3. Here the CDR3 DNA reads TGTGCCTGGAGTTGGCCCCTTGGGAACACTGAAGCTTTCTTT. Translating gives CAWSWPLGNTEAFF.

The chain employs TRBV12-5 and TRBJ2-1; TRBD2 matches 9 bases. The germline V gene encodes CDR1 LGHNT and CDR2 FRNRAP. The CDR3 is 15 amino acids. The junction had 6 bases not matched to a gene; V was cut back by 2 bases and J by 7 bases. As DNA, the CDR3 is TGTGCTAGTGGTTTGCCGGCGGGGGGGCGGAATGAGCAGTTCTTC. This gives the protein CASGLPAGGRNEQFF.

This clone was seen only a few times. This chain uses TRBV4-1 with TRBJ1-1; the D is unclear. Trimming took 2 bases from V and 3 from J, leaving 13 bases between them. The CDR3 spans 15 residues. The germline gives CDR1 MGHRA, CDR2 YSYEKL. The CDR3 region is CASSQPGSQDTEAFF. The CDR3 coding sequence is TGCGCCAGCAGCCAACCGGGATCCCAGGACACTGAAGCTTTCTTT.

The J gene is TRBJ1-1, the V gene TRBV19; no definite D call. Germline-derived CDR1 and CDR2 are LNHDA and SQIVND (reference sequence). This CDR3 is built from 13 residues. V shed 5 bases and J shed 2 bases, with 9 bases lying between them. DNA of the CDR3: TGTGCCAGTAGTCGGGGTTTAAACACTGAAGCTTTCTTT. Amino acid sequence: CASSRGLNTEAFF.

The chain uses TRBV5-1 and TRBJ2-2, with 8 bases lining up with TRBD1. CDR3 size: 15 residues. Germline-derived CDR1 and CDR2 are SGHRS and YFSETQ. V dropped 7 bases and J dropped 0; count of bases not matched to a gene: 5. CDR3: CASGGTGTNTGELFF. In DNA, the CDR3 is TGCGCCAGCGGGGGGACAGGTACGAACACCGGGGAGCTGTTTTTT.